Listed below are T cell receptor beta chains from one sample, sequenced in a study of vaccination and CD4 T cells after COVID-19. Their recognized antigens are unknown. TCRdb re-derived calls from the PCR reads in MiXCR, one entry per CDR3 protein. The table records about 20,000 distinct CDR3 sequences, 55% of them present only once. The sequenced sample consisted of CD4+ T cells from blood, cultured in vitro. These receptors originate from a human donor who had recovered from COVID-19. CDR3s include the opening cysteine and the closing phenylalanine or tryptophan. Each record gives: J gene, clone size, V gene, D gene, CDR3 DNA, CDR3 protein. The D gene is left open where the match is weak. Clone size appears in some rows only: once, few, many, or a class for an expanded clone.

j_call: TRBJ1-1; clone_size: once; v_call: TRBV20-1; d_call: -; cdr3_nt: TGCAGTGCTAGAGATCCCCTGCAGAGTAGGAACACTGAAGCTTTCTTT; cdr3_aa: CSARDPLQSRNTEAFF
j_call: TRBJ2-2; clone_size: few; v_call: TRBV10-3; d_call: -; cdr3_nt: TGTGCCATCAGTGAGTCTTCGCGGTATGGCGGGGAGCTGTTTTTT; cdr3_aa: CAISESSRYGGELFF
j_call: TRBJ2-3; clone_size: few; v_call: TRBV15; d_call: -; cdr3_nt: TGTGCCACCAGCAGAGTTGCTAGCGAGACAGATACGCAGTATTTT; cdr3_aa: CATSRVASETDTQYF
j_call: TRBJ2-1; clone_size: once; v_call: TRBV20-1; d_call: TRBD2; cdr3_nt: TGCAGTGCTAGAGATCTCAAAGGCGGAACTCAGCGGGAGGGACACAATGAGCAGTTCTTC; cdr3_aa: CSARDLKGGTQREGHNEQFF
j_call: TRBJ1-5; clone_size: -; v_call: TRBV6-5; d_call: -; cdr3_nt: TGTGCCAGCAGTTACGGGTTAACTCAGCCCCAGCATTTT; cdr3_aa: CASSYGLTQPQHF
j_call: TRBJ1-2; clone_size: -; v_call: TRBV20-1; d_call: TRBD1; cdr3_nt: TGCAGTGCTTCCGGACAGGGGTATGGTTATGGCTACACCTTC; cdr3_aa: CSASGQGYGYGYTF
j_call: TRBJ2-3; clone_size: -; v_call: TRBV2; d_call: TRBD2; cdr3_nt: TGTGCCAGCATGGGACTAGCGGCCACAGATACGCAGTATTTT; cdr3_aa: CASMGLAATDTQYF
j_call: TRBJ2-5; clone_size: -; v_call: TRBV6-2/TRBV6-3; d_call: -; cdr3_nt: TGTGCCAGCAGCGCCCAAGAGACCCAGTACTTC; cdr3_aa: CASSAQETQYF
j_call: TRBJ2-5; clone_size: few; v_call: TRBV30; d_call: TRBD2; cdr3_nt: TGTGCCTGGAGTATCACTAGCGGGGCAGAGACCCAGTACTTC; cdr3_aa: CAWSITSGAETQYF
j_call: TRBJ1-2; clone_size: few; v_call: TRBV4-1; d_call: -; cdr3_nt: TGCGCCAGCTTGGGGACGGGGAAGGATGGCTACACCTTC; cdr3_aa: CASLGTGKDGYTF
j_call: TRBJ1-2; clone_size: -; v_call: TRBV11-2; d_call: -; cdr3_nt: TGTGCCAGCAGCTTATTTGGGCGGGACGGTAACTATGGCTACACCTTC; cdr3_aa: CASSLFGRDGNYGYTF
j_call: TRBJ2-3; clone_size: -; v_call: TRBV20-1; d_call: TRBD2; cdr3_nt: TGCAGTGCTTGGACTAGTTGGATGAGGCATACGCAGTATTTT; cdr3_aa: CSAWTSWMRHTQYF
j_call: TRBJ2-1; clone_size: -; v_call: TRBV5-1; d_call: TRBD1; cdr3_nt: TGCGCCAGCGAAGAGGGGGCCTACGTTGACAATGAGCAGTTCTTC; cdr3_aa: CASEEGAYVDNEQFF
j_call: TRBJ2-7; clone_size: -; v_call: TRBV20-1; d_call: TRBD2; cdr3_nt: TGCAGTGCGCTTAGCGGGGTCGCCTACGAGCAGTACTTC; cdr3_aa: CSALSGVAYEQYF
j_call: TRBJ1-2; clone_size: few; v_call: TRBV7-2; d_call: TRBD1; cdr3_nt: TGTGCCAGCGGAGCTCAGGGGGCCTATGGCTACACCTTC; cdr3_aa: CASGAQGAYGYTF
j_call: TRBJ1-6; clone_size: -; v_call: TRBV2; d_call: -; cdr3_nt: TGTGCCAGCAGACCTGGGGACGGAAATTCACCCCTCCACTTT; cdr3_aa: CASRPGDGNSPLHF
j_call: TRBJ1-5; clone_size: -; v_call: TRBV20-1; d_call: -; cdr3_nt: TGCAGTGCTAACAGACAGGCTCATCAGCCCCAGCATTTT; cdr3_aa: CSANRQAHQPQHF
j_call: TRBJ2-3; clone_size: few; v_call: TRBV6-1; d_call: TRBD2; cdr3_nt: TGTGCCAGCAGAATAAAGGGGACTAGCGGGAGGGGAAGCACAGATACGCAGTATTTT; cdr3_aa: CASRIKGTSGRGSTDTQYF
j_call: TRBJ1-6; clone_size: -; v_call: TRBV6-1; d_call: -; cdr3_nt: TGTGCCAGCAGTCGGACGGCTCCTGTAAATTCACCCCTCCACTTT; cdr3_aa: CASSRTAPVNSPLHF
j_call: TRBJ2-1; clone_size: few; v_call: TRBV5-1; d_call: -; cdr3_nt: TGCGCCAGCAGCTTGGCTCAGCCGTCGAGTGAGCAGTTCTTC; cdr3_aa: CASSLAQPSSEQFF
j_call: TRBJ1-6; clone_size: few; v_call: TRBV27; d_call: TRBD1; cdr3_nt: TGTGCCAGCAGTCCTCTACAGGGAGGGGGCCCGGGGAATTCACCCCTCCACTTT; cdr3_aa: CASSPLQGGGPGNSPLHF
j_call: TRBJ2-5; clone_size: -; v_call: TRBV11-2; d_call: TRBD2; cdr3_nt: TGTGCCAGCAGCTTAGTGGCTAGCGGGAAGGCCCAGTACTTC; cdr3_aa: CASSLVASGKAQYF
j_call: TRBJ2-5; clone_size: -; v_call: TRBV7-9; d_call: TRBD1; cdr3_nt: TGTGCCAGCAGCCCGGCCAATTACAGGGGGCAAGAGACCCAGTACTTC; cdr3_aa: CASSPANYRGQETQYF
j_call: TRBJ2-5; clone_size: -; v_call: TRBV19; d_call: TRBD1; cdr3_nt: TGTGCCAGTAGTATAAGGCGGACAGGGGGGGGAGAGACCCAGTACTTC; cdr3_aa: CASSIRRTGGGETQYF
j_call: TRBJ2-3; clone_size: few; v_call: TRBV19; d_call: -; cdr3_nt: TGTGCCAGTAGTCCGGGCTCCCGGTGGAATACGCAGTATTTT; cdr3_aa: CASSPGSRWNTQYF
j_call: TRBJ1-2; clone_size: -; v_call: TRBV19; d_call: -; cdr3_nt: TGTGCCAGTAGCCTGGACAGACTTAACTATGGCTACACCTTC; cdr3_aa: CASSLDRLNYGYTF
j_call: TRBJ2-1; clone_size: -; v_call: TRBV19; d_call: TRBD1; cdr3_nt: TGTGCCAGTAGTATTTGGGGACAGGGAATTGATGAGCAGTTCTTC; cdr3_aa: CASSIWGQGIDEQFF
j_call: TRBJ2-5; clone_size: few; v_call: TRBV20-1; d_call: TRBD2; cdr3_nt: TGCAGTGCTGGGAAGACTAGCGGACAAGAGACCCAGTACTTC; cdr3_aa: CSAGKTSGQETQYF
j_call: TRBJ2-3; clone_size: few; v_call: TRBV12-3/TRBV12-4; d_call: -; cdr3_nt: TGTGCCAGCAGTTTTGGAGACAGGAGTGATACGCAGTATTTT; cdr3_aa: CASSFGDRSDTQYF
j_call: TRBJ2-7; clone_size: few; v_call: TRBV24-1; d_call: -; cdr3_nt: TGTGCCACCAGTGACTCTGGATCCACGGCCCCCTACGAGCAGTACTTC; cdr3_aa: CATSDSGSTAPYEQYF
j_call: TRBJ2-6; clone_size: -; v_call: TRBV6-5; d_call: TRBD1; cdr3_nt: TGTGCCAGCAGTTTACGCCCGGGACAGGGAAGCTCTGGAGCCAACGTCCTGACTTTC; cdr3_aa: CASSLRPGQGSSGANVLTF
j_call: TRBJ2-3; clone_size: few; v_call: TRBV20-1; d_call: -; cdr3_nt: TGCAGTGCTAGAGATTGGGGGGCAAGCACAGATACGCAGTATTTT; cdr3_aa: CSARDWGASTDTQYF
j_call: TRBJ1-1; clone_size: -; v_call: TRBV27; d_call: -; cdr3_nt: TGTGCCAGCACCCCCTCGACAGTGGTGAACACTGAAGCTTTCTTT; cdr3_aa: CASTPSTVVNTEAFF
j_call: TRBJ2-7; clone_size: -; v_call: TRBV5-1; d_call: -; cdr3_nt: TGCGCCAGCAGCTTTACAGGGAGCTCCTACGAGCAGTACTTC; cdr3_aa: CASSFTGSSYEQYF
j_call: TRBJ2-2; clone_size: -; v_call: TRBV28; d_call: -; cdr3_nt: TGTGCCAGCAGTTCACCGGGACGAATTTCCACCGGGGAGCTGTTTTTT; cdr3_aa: CASSSPGRISTGELFF
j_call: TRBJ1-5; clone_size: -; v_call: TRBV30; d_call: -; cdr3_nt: TGTGCCTGGGGTGTACAAGGGGGGCGGGGAAGCAATCGGCCCCAGCATTTT; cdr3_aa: CAWGVQGGRGSNRPQHF
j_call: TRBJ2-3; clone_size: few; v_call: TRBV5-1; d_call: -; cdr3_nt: TGCGCCAGCAGCTTGGTCCACAGATTCACAGATACGCAGTATTTT; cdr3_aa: CASSLVHRFTDTQYF
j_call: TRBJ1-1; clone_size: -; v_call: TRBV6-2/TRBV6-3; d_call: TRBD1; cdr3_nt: TGTGCCAGCAGTTACTCTCCAGGGGGGAGGACTGAAGCTTTCTTT; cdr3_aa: CASSYSPGGRTEAFF
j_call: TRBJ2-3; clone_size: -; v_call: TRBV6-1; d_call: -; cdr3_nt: TGTGCCAGCAGGGATTCGGACTGGGCATTGGATACGCAGTATTTT; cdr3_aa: CASRDSDWALDTQYF
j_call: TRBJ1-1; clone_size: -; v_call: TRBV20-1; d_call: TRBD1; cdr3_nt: TGCAGTGCTAGCCTACAGGGGGATTGGACTGAAGCTTTCTTT; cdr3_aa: CSASLQGDWTEAFF
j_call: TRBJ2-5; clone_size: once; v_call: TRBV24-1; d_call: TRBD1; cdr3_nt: TGTGCCACCAGTGACTCCAGGGGGCCTGGGGAGACCCAGTACTTC; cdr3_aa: CATSDSRGPGETQYF
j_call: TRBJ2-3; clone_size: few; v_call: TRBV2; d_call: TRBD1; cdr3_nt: TGTGCCAGCGCGAACCGACAGGGTAGAACAGATACGCAGTATTTT; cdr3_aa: CASANRQGRTDTQYF
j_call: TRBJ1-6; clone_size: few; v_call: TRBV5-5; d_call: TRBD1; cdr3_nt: TGTGCCAGCAGCGGCCCAGACAGGGTCCTCTCCTATAATTCACCCCTCCACTTT; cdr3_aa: CASSGPDRVLSYNSPLHF
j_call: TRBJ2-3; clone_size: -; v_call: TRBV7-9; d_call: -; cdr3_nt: TGTGCCAGCAGCTTATCGGGAGCAGATACGCAGTATTTT; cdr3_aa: CASSLSGADTQYF
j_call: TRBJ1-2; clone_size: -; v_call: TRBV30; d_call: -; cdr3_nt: TGTGCCTGGAGTTACAGGGATGGCTACACCTTC; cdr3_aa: CAWSYRDGYTF
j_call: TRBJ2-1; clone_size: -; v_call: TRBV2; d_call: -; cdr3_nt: TGTGCCAGCAGACTAGCTAGTCAGGGGGAGCAGTTCTTC; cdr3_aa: CASRLASQGEQFF